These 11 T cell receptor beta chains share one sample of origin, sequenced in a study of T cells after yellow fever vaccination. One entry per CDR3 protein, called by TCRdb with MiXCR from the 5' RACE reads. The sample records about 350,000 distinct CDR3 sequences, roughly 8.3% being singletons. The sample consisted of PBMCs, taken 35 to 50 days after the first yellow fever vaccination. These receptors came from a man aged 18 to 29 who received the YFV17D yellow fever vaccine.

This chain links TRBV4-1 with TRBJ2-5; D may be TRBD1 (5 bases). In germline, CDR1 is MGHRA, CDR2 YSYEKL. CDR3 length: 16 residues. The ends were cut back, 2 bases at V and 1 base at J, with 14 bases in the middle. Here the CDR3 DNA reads TGCGCCAGCAGCCAAAGGGGTGACAGATTCCAAGAGACCCAGTACTTC. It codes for CASSQRGDRFQETQYF.

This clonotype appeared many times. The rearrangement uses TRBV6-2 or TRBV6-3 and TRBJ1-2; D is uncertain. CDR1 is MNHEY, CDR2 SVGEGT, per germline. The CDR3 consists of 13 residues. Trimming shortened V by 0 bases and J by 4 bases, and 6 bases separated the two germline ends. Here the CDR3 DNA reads TGTGCCAGCAGTTACTCAACGGGCTATGGCTACACCTTC. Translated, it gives CASSYSTGYGYTF.

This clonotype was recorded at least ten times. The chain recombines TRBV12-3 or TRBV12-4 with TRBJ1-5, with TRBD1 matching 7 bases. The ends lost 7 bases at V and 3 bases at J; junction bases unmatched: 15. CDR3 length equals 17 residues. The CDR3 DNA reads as TGTGCCAGCACCTCCCCCCGCACAGGGGTAATCAATCAGCCCCAGCATTTT. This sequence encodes CASTSPRTGVINQPQHF.

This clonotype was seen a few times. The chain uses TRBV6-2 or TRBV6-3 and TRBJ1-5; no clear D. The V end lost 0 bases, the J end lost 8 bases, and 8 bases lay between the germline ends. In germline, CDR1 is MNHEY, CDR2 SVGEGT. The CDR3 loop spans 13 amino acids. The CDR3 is CASSYSGSEPQHF. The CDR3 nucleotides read TGTGCCAGCAGTTACTCAGGGAGTGAGCCCCAGCATTTT.

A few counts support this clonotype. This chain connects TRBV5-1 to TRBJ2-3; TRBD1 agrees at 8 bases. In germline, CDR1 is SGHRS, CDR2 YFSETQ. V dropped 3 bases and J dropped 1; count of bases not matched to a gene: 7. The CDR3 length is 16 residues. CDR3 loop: CASSYSGGYGTDTQYF. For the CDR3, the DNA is TGCGCCAGCAGCTATTCAGGGGGCTATGGCACAGATACGCAGTATTTT.

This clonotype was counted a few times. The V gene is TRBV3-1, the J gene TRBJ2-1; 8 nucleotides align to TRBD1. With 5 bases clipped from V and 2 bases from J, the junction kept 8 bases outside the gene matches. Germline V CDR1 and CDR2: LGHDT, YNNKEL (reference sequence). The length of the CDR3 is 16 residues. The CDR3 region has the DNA TGTGCCAGCAGCACGAGACAGGGGAACACCTACAATGAGCAGTTCTTC. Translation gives CASSTRQGNTYNEQFF.

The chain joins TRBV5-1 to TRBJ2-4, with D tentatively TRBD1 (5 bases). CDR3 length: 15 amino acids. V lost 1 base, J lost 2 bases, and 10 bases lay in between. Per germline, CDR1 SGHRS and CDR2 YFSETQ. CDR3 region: CASSLRGASKNIQYF. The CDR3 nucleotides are TGCGCCAGCAGCTTGAGGGGCGCTTCCAAAAACATTCAGTACTTC. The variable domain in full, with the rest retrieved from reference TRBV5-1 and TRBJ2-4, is KAGVTQTPRYLIKTRGQQVTLSCSPISGHRSVSWYQQTPGQGLQFLFEYFSETQRNKGNFPGRFSGRQFSNSRSEMNVSTLELGDSALYLCASSLRGASKNIQYFGAGTRLSVL.

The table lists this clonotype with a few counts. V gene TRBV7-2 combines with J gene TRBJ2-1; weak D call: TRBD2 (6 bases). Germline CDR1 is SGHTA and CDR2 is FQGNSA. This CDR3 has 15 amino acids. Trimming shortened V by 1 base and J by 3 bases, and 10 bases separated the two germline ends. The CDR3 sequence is CASSLDGGNYNEQFF. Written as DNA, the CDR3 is TGTGCCAGCAGCTTAGATGGGGGGAACTACAATGAGCAGTTCTTC.

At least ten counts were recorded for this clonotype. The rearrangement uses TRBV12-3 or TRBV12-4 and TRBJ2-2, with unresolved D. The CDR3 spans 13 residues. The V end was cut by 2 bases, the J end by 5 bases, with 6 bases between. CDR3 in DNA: TGTGCCAGCAGTTTATCCCAAACCGGGGAGCTGTTTTTT. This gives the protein CASSLSQTGELFF.

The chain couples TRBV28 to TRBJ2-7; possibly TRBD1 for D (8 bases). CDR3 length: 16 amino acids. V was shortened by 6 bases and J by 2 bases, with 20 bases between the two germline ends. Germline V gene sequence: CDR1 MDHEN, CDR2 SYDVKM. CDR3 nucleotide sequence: TGTGCCAGCAGATCGGGGGGACAGGTCCGGGCCTACGAGCAGTACGTC. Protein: CASRSGGQVRAYEQYV.

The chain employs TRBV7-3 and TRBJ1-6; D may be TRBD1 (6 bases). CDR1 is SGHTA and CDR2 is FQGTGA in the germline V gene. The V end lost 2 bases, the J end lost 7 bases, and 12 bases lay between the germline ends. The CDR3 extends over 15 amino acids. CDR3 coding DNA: TGTGCCAGCAGCTTATCCGGGGGCTTGAATTCACCCCTCCACTTT. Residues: CASSLSGGLNSPLHF.